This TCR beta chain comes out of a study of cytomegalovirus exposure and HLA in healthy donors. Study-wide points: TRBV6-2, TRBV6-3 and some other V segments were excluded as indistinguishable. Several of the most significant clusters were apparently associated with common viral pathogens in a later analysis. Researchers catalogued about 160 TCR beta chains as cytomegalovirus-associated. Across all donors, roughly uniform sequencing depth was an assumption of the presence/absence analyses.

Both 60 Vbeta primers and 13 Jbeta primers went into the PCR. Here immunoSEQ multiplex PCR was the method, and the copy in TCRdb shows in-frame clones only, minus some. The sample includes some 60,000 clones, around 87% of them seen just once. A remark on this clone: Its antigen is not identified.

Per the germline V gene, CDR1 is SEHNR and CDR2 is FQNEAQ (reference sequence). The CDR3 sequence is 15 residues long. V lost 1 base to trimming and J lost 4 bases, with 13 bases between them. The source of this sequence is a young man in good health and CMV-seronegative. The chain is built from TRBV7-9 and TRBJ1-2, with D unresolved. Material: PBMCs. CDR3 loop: CASSLVTSVGYGYTF. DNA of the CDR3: TGTGCCAGCAGCTTAGTCACGAGTGTTGGCTATGGCTACACCTTC.